This TCR beta chain was sequenced during a study of blood T cells in healthy people across ages. Study context: About one barcoded TCR beta cDNA was captured per two T cells.

This clonotype was found a few times. The authors ran a second PCR of 7 to 11 cycles using a sample-barcoded 5' primer and a J-beta primer mix. A minimum of 2.5 million CDR3-containing paired-end reads was obtained for each sample. One entry per CDR3 protein results from TCRdb running MiXCR on the 5' RACE reads. The data show more than 1,000,000 distinct CDR3 sequences, with roughly 24% seen just once and 0.75% held by the top ten. Germline values: CDR1 SGHTA, CDR2 FQGNSA. The CDR3 loop spans 12 amino acids. The V and J ends lost 4 bases and 14 bases, in that order; junction bases with no gene match: 5. The study recruited healthy Caucasian donors from Russia who were aged about 6 to 90. The sample was also linked to a second study, of T cells of mothers and their children. From that second work: Similar effects of thymic selection on TCR recombination output were recorded in related and unrelated pairs.

The sequencing input was blood. The source of this sequence is a girl aged 2 to 10 in good health. The rearrangement joins TRBV7-2 to TRBJ2-6, with 7 bases identical to TRBD1. CDR3: CASSSTGSLLTF. The CDR3 nucleotides are TGTGCCAGCAGCTCGACAGGGTCCCTCCTGACTTTC.